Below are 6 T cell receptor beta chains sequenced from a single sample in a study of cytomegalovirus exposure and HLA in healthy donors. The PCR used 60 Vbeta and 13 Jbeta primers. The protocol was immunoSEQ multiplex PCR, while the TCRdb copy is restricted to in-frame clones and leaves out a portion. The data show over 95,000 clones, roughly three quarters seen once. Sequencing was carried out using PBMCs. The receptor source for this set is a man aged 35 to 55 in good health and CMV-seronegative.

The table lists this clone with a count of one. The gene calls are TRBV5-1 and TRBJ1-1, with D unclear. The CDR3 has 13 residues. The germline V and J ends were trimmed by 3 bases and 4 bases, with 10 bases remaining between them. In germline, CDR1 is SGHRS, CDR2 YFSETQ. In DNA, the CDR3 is TGCGCCAGCAGCTACTTTCGGGGCACTGAAGCTTTCTTT. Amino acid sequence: CASSYFRGTEAFF.

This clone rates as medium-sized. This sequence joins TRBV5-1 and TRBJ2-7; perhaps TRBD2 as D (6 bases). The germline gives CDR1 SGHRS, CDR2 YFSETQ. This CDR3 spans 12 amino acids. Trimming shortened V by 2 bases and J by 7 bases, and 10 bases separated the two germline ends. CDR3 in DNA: TGCGCCAGCAGCTTTCGAGGAGGGGAGCAGTACTTC. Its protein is CASSFRGGEQYF. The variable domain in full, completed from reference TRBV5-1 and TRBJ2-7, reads KAGVTQTPRYLIKTRGQQVTLSCSPISGHRSVSWYQQTPGQGLQFLFEYFSETQRNKGNFPGRFSGRQFSNSRSEMNVSTLELGDSALYLCASSFRGGEQYFGPGTRLTVT.

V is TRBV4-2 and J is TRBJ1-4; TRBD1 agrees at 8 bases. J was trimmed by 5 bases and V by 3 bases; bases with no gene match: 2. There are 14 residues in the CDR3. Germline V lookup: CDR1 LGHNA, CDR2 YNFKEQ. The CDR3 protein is CASSQTGANEKLFF. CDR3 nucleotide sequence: TGTGCCAGCAGCCAGACAGGGGCCAATGAAAAACTGTTTTTT.

The CDR3 sequence is CASSGYRGRADEAFF. DNA for the CDR3: TGTGCCAGCAGTGGCTACCGAGGCAGGGCAGATGAAGCTTTCTTT. The chain carries TRBV28 and TRBJ1-1; D perhaps matches TRBD1 (5 bases). The germline CDR1 and CDR2 sequences are MDHEN and SYDVKM. V was shortened by 5 bases and J by 7 bases, with 20 bases between the two germline ends. This CDR3 region has 15 residues.

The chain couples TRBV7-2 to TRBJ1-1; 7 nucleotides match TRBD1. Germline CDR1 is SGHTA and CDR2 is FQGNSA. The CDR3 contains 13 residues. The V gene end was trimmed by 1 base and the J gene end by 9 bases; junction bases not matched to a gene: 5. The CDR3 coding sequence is TGTGCCAGCAGCTTAGTGGAGGGGGCTCAAGCTTTCTTT. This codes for CASSLVEGAQAFF.

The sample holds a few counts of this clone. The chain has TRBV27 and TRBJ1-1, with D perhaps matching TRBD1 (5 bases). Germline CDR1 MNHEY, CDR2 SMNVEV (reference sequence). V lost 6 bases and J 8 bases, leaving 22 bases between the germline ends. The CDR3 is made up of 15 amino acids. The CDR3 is CASRVGGWDLSEAFF. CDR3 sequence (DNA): TGTGCCAGCAGGGTCGGGGGATGGGACCTCTCAGAAGCTTTCTTT.